This passage covers 30 T cell receptor beta chains from one sample sequenced in a study of blood T cell repertoires in COVID-19. Data came from immunoSEQ multiplex PCR; TCRdb stores just in-frame clones and leaves some out. Of under 300,000 clones in the sample, approximately 84% were seen once. Sequenced: peripheral blood. These receptors came from a human donor with COVID-19, enrolled during active disease. The donor label of this sample is uncertain.

This sequence joins TRBV19 and TRBJ1-1; a possible D gene is TRBD1 (5 bases). This CDR3 contains 16 residues. The germline V gene has CDR1 LNHDA and CDR2 SQIVND (reference sequence). Trimming left V 3 bases short and J 1 base short, with 15 bases between. The CDR3 nucleotides read TGTGCCAGTAGTATCCCAGCGGGGGTAGCGAACACTGAAGCTTTCTTT. Its protein product is CASSIPAGVANTEAFF.

About this clone itself: Its ends do not fully match the called genes, so a read error is possible. CDR3 DNA sequence: TGTGCCAGCAGTTTAGTCGGGGTCCCGCATACTTTGGACTTT. It is translated as CASSLVGVPHTLDF. The V call is TRBV28, the J call TRBJ1-1; D gene unclear. CDR1 and CDR2 (germline): MDHEN, SYDVKM. This CDR3 contains 14 residues.

The chain uses TRBV24-1 and TRBJ2-2, with 8 positions matching TRBD1. V was pared by 4 bases and J by 7 bases, with 13 bases of the junction left unmatched. This CDR3 spans 17 amino acids. Germline V gene data show CDR1 as KGHDR and CDR2 as SFDVKD. The CDR3 loop is CATSETRDRPWGGELFF. Written as DNA, the CDR3 is TGTGCCACCAGTGAGACCCGGGACAGGCCGTGGGGCGGGGAGCTGTTTTTT.

This chain connects TRBV28 to TRBJ1-5; no clear D gene. This CDR3 is built from 16 residues. Trimming shortened V by 1 base and J by 4 bases, and 14 bases separated the two germline ends. Germline assignment: CDR1 MDHEN and CDR2 SYDVKM. CDR3 DNA sequence: TGTGCCAGCAGTTTATCCGGGTACCTCCCAAATCAGCCCCAGCATTTT. This codes for CASSLSGYLPNQPQHF.

This clone was seen only once. V gene TRBV7-8 combines with J gene TRBJ2-1, with 7 bases lining up with TRBD1. Germline V gives CDR1 SGHVS, CDR2 FQNEAQ. V was clipped by 1 base and J by 6 bases; unmatched bases: 6. This CDR3 has 15 amino acids. The CDR3: CASSLGGQAGNEQFF. DNA for the CDR3: TGTGCCAGCAGCTTAGGTGGACAGGCGGGCAATGAGCAGTTCTTC.

This chain uses TRBV6-4 with TRBJ2-3, with 8 bases lining up with TRBD2. V lost 6 bases, J lost 5 bases, and 7 bases stayed unmatched. The germline V gene encodes CDR1 MRHNA and CDR2 SNTAGT. The CDR3 consists of 14 residues. This CDR3 reads CASRPTSAGDTQYF. As DNA, the CDR3 is TGTGCCAGCAGGCCGACTAGCGCGGGAGATACGCAGTATTTT.

The rearrangement links TRBV14 to TRBJ1-4, with D uncertain. Deletions cut 3 bases from V and 8 bases from J, with 19 bases between. Germline CDR1 is SGHDN and CDR2 is FVKESK. The CDR3 is 16 amino acids. CDR3: CASSHPHGVRLEKLFF. In nucleotides, the CDR3 is TGTGCCAGCAGCCACCCCCACGGGGTACGGTTGGAAAAACTGTTTTTT.

This clone was observed a handful of times. The chain employs TRBV5-1 and TRBJ1-2; D remains ambiguous. The CDR3 totals 15 residues. Trimming shortened V by 0 bases and J by 8 bases, and 17 bases separated the two germline ends. Germline V CDR1 and CDR2: SGHRS, YFSETQ. The DNA for the CDR3 is TGCGCCAGCAGCTTGGATCGGGTGGGTGGCGGAGGCTACACCTTC. Translated, it gives CASSLDRVGGGGYTF.

This chain links TRBV29-1 with TRBJ1-1, with D perhaps TRBD1 (5 bases). The germline CDR1 and CDR2 sequences are SQVTM and ANQGSEA. This CDR3 has 10 residues. Trimming left V 5 bases short and J 7 bases short, with 8 bases between. CDR3 protein: CSVSDSEAFF. As DNA, the CDR3 is TGCAGCGTTTCCGACAGTGAAGCTTTCTTT.

A few counts support this clone. V and J are TRBV29-1 and TRBJ2-3; possible D gene TRBD2, 5 bases. The CDR3 spans 13 residues. Trimming shortened V by 2 bases and J by 0 bases, and 6 bases separated the two germline ends. Germline assignment: CDR1 SQVTM and CDR2 ANQGSEA. The DNA for the CDR3 is TGCAGCGTTGAACCGGGGAGCACAGATACGCAGTATTTT. Amino acid sequence: CSVEPGSTDTQYF.

The rearrangement links TRBV20-1 to TRBJ1-2, with TRBD1 as a possible D gene (6 bases). Trimming took 3 bases from V and 5 from J, leaving 13 bases between them. CDR1 DFQATT and CDR2 SNEGSKA come from the germline V gene (reference sequence). This CDR3 region has 13 residues. The CDR3 nucleotides are TGCAGTGCTAGTGGGGGCGCTGGGTATGGCTACACCTTC. Translated, it gives CSASGGAGYGYTF.

In this sample, this clone turned up once. The identical CDR3 is also encoded by other nucleotide sequences in the sample. The chain combines TRBV5-4 with TRBJ2-7; 11 bases align to TRBD1. Per the germline V gene, CDR1 is SGHNT and CDR2 is YYREEE (reference sequence). This CDR3 has 13 residues. V was clipped by 3 bases and J by 5 bases; unmatched bases: 1. This CDR3 is CASSWDRGDEQYF. CDR3 nucleotides: TGTGCCAGCAGCTGGGACAGGGGGGACGAGCAGTACTTC. Looking up the rest from reference TRBV5-4 and TRBJ2-7 gives the full variable domain: ETGVTQSPTHLIKTRGQQVTLRCSSQSGHNTVSWYQQALGQGPQFIFQYYREEENGRGNFPPRFSGLQFPNYSSELNVNALELDDSALYLCASSWDRGDEQYFGPGTRLTVT.

The rearrangement links TRBV7-9 to TRBJ2-3; 8 bases are shared with TRBD2. Germline V CDR1 and CDR2: SEHNR, FQNEAQ (reference sequence). The CDR3 spans 15 residues. Losses at the gene ends were 4 bases for V and 1 base for J; bases not matched to a gene: 4. Here the CDR3 DNA reads TGTGCCAGCAGCTCGGCGGGAGGTGGCACAGATACGCAGTATTTT. This gives the protein CASSSAGGGTDTQYF.

This chain uses TRBV19 with TRBJ2-7; a weak D match, TRBD1 (6 bases). V lost 5 bases and J lost 2, with 13 bases in between. This CDR3 has 14 residues. Germline V gene data show CDR1 as LNHDA and CDR2 as SQIVND (reference sequence). In DNA form, the CDR3 reads TGTGCCAGTAGTCCCGGGACATCAACCTACGAGCAGTACTTC. Protein product: CASSPGTSTYEQYF. The full variable domain, rest sourced from reference TRBV19 and TRBJ2-7, is DGGITQSPKYLFRKEGQNVTLSCEQNLNHDAMYWYRQDPGQGLRLIYYSQIVNDFQKGDIAEGYSVSREKKESFPLTVTSAQKNPTAFYLCASSPGTSTYEQYFGPGTRLTVT.

V gene TRBV19 combines with J gene TRBJ1-1; maybe TRBD1 (6 bases). CDR1 and CDR2 from the germline V gene are LNHDA and SQIVND (reference sequence). V shed 8 bases and J shed 4 bases, with 23 bases lying between them. This CDR3 region has 16 residues. The CDR3, as DNA: TGTGCCAGTCCCCCGGCAGGCTGGATGGGGGCCACTGAAGCTTTCTTT. Its protein product is CASPPAGWMGATEAFF.

The chain is built from TRBV5-1 and TRBJ1-6; the D is unclear. Germline values: CDR1 SGHRS, CDR2 YFSETQ. This CDR3 comprises 12 residues. The germline V and J ends were trimmed by 2 bases and 7 bases, with 4 bases remaining between them. DNA for the CDR3: TGCGCCAGCAGCTTCGGGAATTCACCCCTCCACTTT. Its translation is CASSFGNSPLHF.

The chain links TRBV9 to TRBJ1-1; D might be TRBD1 (5 bases). The CDR3 covers 14 residues. Germline loops: CDR1 SGDLS, CDR2 YYNGEE. V lost 0 bases and J 1 base, leaving 7 bases between the germline ends. CDR3 bases: TGTGCCAGCAGCGTAGGACAGCGGAACACTGAAGCTTTCTTT. Translation gives CASSVGQRNTEAFF.

This clone was picked up one time. The chain recombines TRBV18 with TRBJ1-3, with unresolved D. The CDR3 runs to 16 residues. Germline V gene sequence: CDR1 KGHSH, CDR2 LQKENI. The V and J ends lost 5 bases and 0 bases respectively, with 14 bases between them. CDR3 region: CASSVNEVLSGNTIYF. The DNA for the CDR3 is TGTGCCAGCTCAGTTAACGAGGTACTCTCTGGAAACACCATATATTTT. The full variable domain, rest sourced from reference TRBV18 and TRBJ1-3, is NAGVMQNPRHLVRRRGQEARLRCSPMKGHSHVYWYRQLPEEGLKFMVYLQKENIIDESGMPKERFSAEFPKEGPSILRIQQVVRGDSAAYFCASSVNEVLSGNTIYFGEGSWLTVV.

This clone has at least ten counts. This chain's CDR3 is CSAAWGDGYTF. CDR3 in DNA: TGCAGCGCGGCTTGGGGGGATGGCTACACCTTC. V usage is TRBV29-1 and J usage is TRBJ1-2; D is possibly TRBD1 (5 bases). The CDR3 runs 11 residues. Germline CDR1 and CDR2: SQVTM and ANQGSEA. V dropped 7 bases and J dropped 6 bases, with 12 bases sitting between them.

This clone has just one count. This chain uses TRBV7-8 with TRBJ1-5; no definite D call. Deletions cut 0 bases from V and 6 bases from J, with 6 bases between. This CDR3 spans 13 amino acids. Germline loops: CDR1 SGHVS, CDR2 FQNEAQ. This CDR3 is CASSLAPSQPQHF. CDR3 nucleotide sequence: TGTGCCAGCAGCTTAGCCCCGTCTCAGCCCCAGCATTTT. Supplemented by reference TRBV7-8 and TRBJ1-5, the full variable domain reads GAGVSQSPRYKVAKRGQDVALRCDPISGHVSLFWYQQALGQGPEFLTYFQNEAQLDKSGLPSDRFFAERPEGSVSTLKIQRTQQEDSAVYLCASSLAPSQPQHFGDGTRLSIL.

This sequence joins TRBV3-1 (or the pseudogene TRBV3-2) and TRBJ1-5, with no clear D. V was pared by 1 base and J by 7 bases, with 20 bases between. CDR1 and CDR2 from the germline V gene are LGHDT and YNNKEL (reference sequence). This CDR3 is 17 amino acids long. Here the CDR3 DNA reads TGTGCCAGCAGCCAAGTAAGCCCCTTCCAAGGAGGGCAGCCCCAGCATTTT. It encodes CASSQVSPFQGGQPQHF.

J is TRBJ2-1 and V is TRBV7-2; 16 bases map to TRBD2. The germline V gene encodes CDR1 SGHTA and CDR2 FQGNSA. The J segment lost 10 bases and the V segment lost 5 bases, leaving 5 bases of the junction unmatched. This CDR3 has 15 amino acids. This CDR3 is CASSPPGLAGGEQFF. CDR3 bases: TGTGCCAGCAGCCCCCCGGGACTAGCGGGAGGGGAGCAGTTCTTC.

This chain connects TRBV6-5 to TRBJ2-7; 10 bases are shared with TRBD1. The V and J ends lost 4 bases and 0 bases, in that order; junction bases with no gene match: 6. The CDR3 is 16 amino acids. Germline CDR1 is MNHEY and CDR2 is SVGAGI. This CDR3 reads CASSFQTGGRSYEQYF. CDR3 DNA sequence: TGTGCCAGCAGTTTTCAGACAGGGGGCCGCTCCTACGAGCAGTACTTC.

The rearrangement joins TRBV28 to TRBJ1-2; D gene ambiguous. The CDR3 length is 14 residues. Deletions cut 4 bases from V and 4 bases from J, with 13 bases between. CDR1 MDHEN and CDR2 SYDVKM come from the germline V gene. The CDR3 here is CASSSQRSPYGYTF. In DNA, the CDR3 is TGTGCCAGCAGTTCGCAGAGGTCGCCCTATGGCTACACCTTC.

The chain uses TRBV30 and TRBJ1-1; 8 bases map to TRBD1. The junction had 13 bases not matched to a gene; V was cut back by 3 bases and J by 4 bases. Germline CDR1 is GTSNPN and CDR2 is SVGIG (reference sequence). The CDR3 spans 16 residues. CDR3 sequence reads: CAWRSHPGQDFTEAFF. DNA of the CDR3: TGTGCCTGGAGATCCCACCCGGGACAGGACTTCACTGAAGCTTTCTTT.

J is TRBJ2-7 and V is TRBV7-2; 7 positions agree with TRBD2. The ends lost 4 bases at V and 2 bases at J; junction bases unmatched: 2. Per germline, CDR1 SGHTA and CDR2 FQGNSA. This CDR3 has 13 residues. DNA for the CDR3: TGTGCCAGCAGCTGGGACTATACCTACGAGCAGTACTTC. It translates to CASSWDYTYEQYF. Drawing the rest from reference TRBV7-2 and TRBJ2-7, the complete variable domain is GAGVSQSPSNKVTEKGKDVELRCDPISGHTALYWYRQSLGQGLEFLIYFQGNSAPDKSGLPSDRFSAERTGGSVSTLTIQRTQQEDSAVYLCASSWDYTYEQYFGPGTRLTVT.

The chain combines TRBV28 with TRBJ2-7, with D possibly matching TRBD2 (6 bases). This CDR3 is 15 amino acids long. Looked up from germline, CDR1 is MDHEN and CDR2 is SYDVKM. Trimming removed 6 bases from V and 0 bases from J, with 15 bases in between. CDR3 protein: CASSPPAGSSYEQYF. DNA of the CDR3: TGTGCCAGCAGCCCCCCCGCGGGATCCTCCTACGAGCAGTACTTC.

This chain links TRBV19 with TRBJ1-1; a weak D match, TRBD1 (5 bases). Germline CDR1 is LNHDA and CDR2 is SQIVND (reference sequence). V dropped 7 bases and J dropped 4 bases, with 16 bases sitting between them. The CDR3 is 14 amino acids. DNA of the CDR3: TGTGCCAGTACCTTAAGGGAGGGGCCCACTGAAGCTTTCTTT. As protein: CASTLREGPTEAFF.

The gene calls are TRBV3-1 (or the pseudogene TRBV3-2) and TRBJ1-5, with unresolved D. CDR1 is LGHDT and CDR2 is YNNKEL in the germline V gene (reference sequence). The CDR3 consists of 13 residues. Trimming left V 4 bases short and J 1 base short, with 5 bases between. CDR3 in DNA: TGTGCCAGCAGCCCCGGGAGCAATCAGCCCCAGCATTTT. Translating gives CASSPGSNQPQHF.

The rearrangement uses TRBV3-1 (or the pseudogene TRBV3-2) and TRBJ1-1; no reliable D call. Trimming took 2 bases from V and 3 from J, leaving 10 bases between them. The CDR3 length is 14 residues. CDR1 LGHDT and CDR2 YNNKEL come from the germline V gene (reference sequence). The CDR3 region is CASSQLTSYTEAFF. CDR3 coding DNA: TGTGCCAGCAGCCAACTGACATCCTACACTGAAGCTTTCTTT.